What follows are 14 T cell receptor beta chains derived from one specimen sequenced in a study of T-cell reconstitution after alpha-beta-depleted transplantation in children. Unique molecular identifiers were incorporated when the TCRbeta library was constructed. One entry per CDR3 protein, called by TCRdb with MiXCR from the PCR reads. Among about 610,000 distinct CDR3 sequences listed, roughly a tenth were seen once. The source material was PBMCs from the stem cell graft donor, sampled from the stem cell graft. These receptors were collected from a human donor who donated a stem cell graft to a child with acute myeloid leukemia.

This clonotype was observed a handful of times. CDR3 in amino acids: CSARPLTSGRGNNEQFF. The DNA of the CDR3 is TGCAGTGCTAGACCCTTGACTAGCGGGAGGGGGAACAATGAGCAGTTCTTC. J is TRBJ2-1 and V is TRBV20-1, with 14 bases matching TRBD2. This CDR3 spans 17 amino acids. The germline V gene encodes CDR1 DFQATT and CDR2 SNEGSKA (reference sequence). The V gene end was trimmed by 2 bases and the J gene end by 5 bases; junction bases not matched to a gene: 8.

The V call is TRBV19, the J call TRBJ1-2; D unresolved. The CDR3 is made up of 12 amino acids. The germline V gene encodes CDR1 LNHDA and CDR2 SQIVND (reference sequence). V gave up 7 bases and J gave up 6 bases, with 12 bases separating them. Written as DNA, the CDR3 is TGTGCCAGTAACGAACGACGGAATGGCTACACCTTC. It codes for CASNERRNGYTF.

This clonotype appeared a few times. The chain uses TRBV15 and TRBJ2-1, with TRBD2 matching 7 bases. CDR1 LNHNV and CDR2 YYDKDF come from the germline V gene (reference sequence). The CDR3 has 15 residues. Germline trimming cut 3 bases from V and 4 bases from J; bases unmatched to any gene: 6. The CDR3 protein is CATSSGGTTYNEQFF. CDR3 DNA: TGTGCCACCAGCAGCGGCGGGACTACTTACAATGAGCAGTTCTTC.

The rearrangement uses TRBV12-3 or TRBV12-4 and TRBJ2-4, with D perhaps being TRBD1 or TRBD2 (5 bases each). Deletions cut 1 base from V and 4 bases from J, with 8 bases between. The CDR3 contains 14 residues. The CDR3 sequence: CASSLGDGKNIQYF. The DNA for the CDR3 is TGTGCCAGCAGTTTAGGGGACGGAAAAAACATTCAGTACTTC.

This clonotype occurred many times. The rearrangement links TRBV20-1 to TRBJ2-1, with TRBD1 identical over 7 bases. Germline V gene lookup returns CDR1 DFQATT and CDR2 SNEGSKA (reference sequence). The J segment lost 9 bases and the V segment lost 5 bases, leaving 10 bases of the junction unmatched. The CDR3 sequence is 13 residues long. DNA of the CDR3: TGCAGTGCTTGCCCCAGGGGGTACGGTGAGCAGTTCTTC. Its protein product is CSACPRGYGEQFF.

This clonotype was counted between two and nine times. This chain joins TRBV5-1 and TRBJ2-1, with D possibly TRBD1 on 7 matching bases. Germline V lookup: CDR1 SGHRS, CDR2 YFSETQ. V was cut by 3 bases and J by 0 bases, with 10 bases left in between. The CDR3 runs to 15 residues. CDR3 sequence: CASSWGDSSYNEQFF. The DNA for the CDR3 is TGCGCCAGCAGCTGGGGGGACAGCTCCTACAATGAGCAGTTCTTC.

The rearrangement uses TRBV20-1 and TRBJ2-2, with 10 positions matching TRBD2. Germline assignment: CDR1 DFQATT and CDR2 SNEGSKA (reference sequence). CDR3 length equals 18 residues. The V gene end was trimmed by 3 bases and the J gene end by 5 bases; junction bases not matched to a gene: 15. The CDR3 loop reads CSARAGLAGESGTGELFF. For the CDR3, the DNA is TGCAGTGCTAGGGCGGGGCTAGCGGGAGAATCAGGGACCGGGGAGCTGTTTTTT.

This clonotype has only a few counts. This sequence joins TRBV27 and TRBJ2-2, with 7 bases fitting TRBD1. The CDR3 length is 18 residues. The V gene's germline CDR1 is MNHEY and CDR2 SMNVEV (reference sequence). J lost 0 bases, V lost 1 base, and 8 bases had no gene match. As DNA, the CDR3 is TGTGCCAGCAGTTTATATAAGGGGGACAGAGCGAACACCGGGGAGCTGTTTTTT. Amino acids: CASSLYKGDRANTGELFF.

This sequence joins TRBV6-2 or TRBV6-3 and TRBJ2-3; 16 positions match TRBD2. This CDR3 has 15 amino acids. Unmatched junction bases numbered 1, after V lost 5 bases and J lost 5 bases. Germline CDR1 is MNHEY and CDR2 is SVGEGT. The CDR3 coding sequence is TGTGCCAGCAGTGGGACTAGCGGGAGGGGAGATACGCAGTATTTT. Protein product: CASSGTSGRGDTQYF.

This clonotype showed up just a few times. The V and J genes are TRBV27 and TRBJ2-5, with D perhaps assigned TRBD1 or TRBD2 (5 bases each). This CDR3 is built from 15 residues. Germline V CDR1 and CDR2: MNHEY, SMNVEV (reference sequence). Trimming left V 5 bases short and J 6 bases short, with 19 bases between. CDR3 DNA sequence: TGTGCCAGCAGTCCCATCGGGGCCCTCCAGAAGACCCAGTACTTC. The encoded protein is CASSPIGALQKTQYF.

This clonotype has at least ten counts. The V call is TRBV6-5, the J call TRBJ2-5; D is unresolved. Per the germline V gene, CDR1 is MNHEY and CDR2 is SVGAGI. The CDR3 length is 14 residues. V gave up 3 bases and J gave up 4 bases, with 12 bases separating them. The chain's CDR3 is CASSYLHLIETQYF. The DNA of the CDR3 is TGTGCCAGCAGTTATCTACATTTGATAGAGACCCAGTACTTC.

The chain combines TRBV10-3 with TRBJ2-3, with D possibly TRBD2 on 5 matching bases. The CDR3 runs to 14 residues. The ends were cut back, 6 bases at V and 0 bases at J, with 10 bases in the middle. CDR1 is ENHRY and CDR2 is SYGVKD in the germline V gene. DNA of the CDR3: TGTGCCATCAGGGGTGGGAGTAGCACAGATACGCAGTATTTT. Protein product: CAIRGGSSTDTQYF.

This clonotype was observed at least ten times. The CDR3 loop is CASSISSGSSYNEQFF. CDR3 sequence (DNA): TGTGCCAGCAGTATAAGTAGCGGGAGCTCCTACAATGAGCAGTTCTTC. The V call is TRBV6-2 or TRBV6-3, the J call TRBJ2-1; 9 nucleotides match TRBD2. The V gene end was trimmed by 5 bases and the J gene end by 0 bases; junction bases not matched to a gene: 5. Per germline, CDR1 MNHEY and CDR2 SVGEGT. This CDR3 is 16 amino acids long.

This rearrangement joins TRBV18 to TRBJ2-2; D may be TRBD2 (6 bases). The germline V gene encodes CDR1 KGHSH and CDR2 LQKENI. The V end lost 3 bases, the J end lost 8 bases, and 13 bases lay between the germline ends. The CDR3 length is 14 residues. The CDR3 sequence: CASSPTGTLGELFF. CDR3 DNA: TGTGCCAGCTCACCTACCGGGACTTTAGGGGAGCTGTTTTTT.